These 2 T cell receptor beta chains share one sample of origin, sequenced in a study of CXCR3-negative and CXCR3-positive naive CD8 T cells. The study's findings and limits: More hydrophobic TRB CDR3s occurred in CXCR3-positive than in CXCR3-negative naive cells.

UMI-tagged TRB cDNA libraries were built via 5' RACE. TCRdb reanalyzed the 5' RACE reads and collapses them to one entry per CDR3 protein, without DNA. In total, the table holds roughly 50,000 distinct CDR3 sequences. Antigen specificity for these receptors is unknown. Material for sequencing was naive CXCR3+ CD8+ T cells from blood. Stated subset: CD45RO-CCR7+CD27+CD95- naive CD8+ T cells expressing CXCR3 (TNR3+). The origin of the receptors is a human donor in good health. Some clones in this sample may be carry-over from other donors' samples.

The V gene is TRBV9, the J gene TRBJ2-7; there is no DNA to check the TCRdb D call of TRBD2. Germline-derived CDR1 and CDR2 are SGDLS and YYNGEE. CDR3 length: 16 residues. CDR3 protein: CASSPSGGVSSHEQYF.

The V call is TRBV4-3, the J call TRBJ2-6; TCRdb outputs TRBD1, but without DNA this stays unchecked. This CDR3 region has 15 residues. CDR1 is LGHNA and CDR2 is YSLEER in the germline V gene. CDR3 sequence: CASSLGTGGANVLTF.